This T cell receptor beta chain is from a study of graft-versus-host responses after intestinal transplantation. About the research overall: Multivisceral, liver-intestinal, or isolated intestinal grafts were transplanted into recipients.

There were some 200,000 CFSE-labeled responder cells plated together with some 200,000 irradiated, violet-dye-labeled stimulator cells. Researchers sorted proliferating CFSE-low CD3+CD4+ and CD3+CD8+ responders once the reaction had finished. Produced via immunoSEQ multiplex PCR; TCRdb's table is partial and in-frame only. The data show about 21,000 clones, with 40% to 45% seen just once and approximately 1.6% held by the top ten. Per germline, CDR1 SQVTM and CDR2 ANQGSEA. V was clipped by 3 bases and J by 3 bases; unmatched bases: 12. This CDR3 has 16 residues. General study findings and limits: In recipient marrow, GvH clones were found, and some appeared first in ileum or blood. Within allografts, high graft-versus-host to host-versus-graft clonal ratios were seen among patients with graft-donor T cell macrochimerism.

V is TRBV29-1 and J is TRBJ2-7; 9 positions match TRBD1. Specimen: alloreactive CD8+ T cells from a mixed lymphocyte reaction culture, collected before intestinal transplant. Subset noted: CFSE-low proliferating T cells sorted from roughly six-day pre-transplant mixed lymphocyte reaction (GvH or HvG direction). This receptor was obtained from a human patient who received an intestinal transplant. CDR3 residues: CSVELPTGTGFYEQYF. CDR3 bases: TGCAGCGTTGAGCTCCCGACCGGGACAGGGTTCTACGAGCAGTACTTC.